A selection of T cell receptor beta chains follows, all from one sample in a study of blood T cells in healthy people across ages. MiXCR, applied by TCRdb to the 5' RACE reads, yields one record per CDR3 protein. Among roughly 1.4 million distinct CDR3 sequences listed, roughly 59% were seen once. The source material was blood. All receptors derive from a man aged 18 to 29 in good health. Both conserved end residues are trimmed from each CDR3. The order of the fields is J gene, V gene, CDR3 protein.

j_call: TRBJ2-5
v_call: TRBV7-2
cdr3_aa: ASSSLHRPQETQY

j_call: TRBJ1-2
v_call: TRBV7-2
cdr3_aa: ASSLSAYNYGYT

j_call: TRBJ2-7
v_call: TRBV15
cdr3_aa: ATSFTGSAHEQY

j_call: TRBJ2-1
v_call: TRBV7-2
cdr3_aa: ASSLGGGRFYNEQF

j_call: TRBJ2-3
v_call: TRBV7-9
cdr3_aa: ASAFAGGPSDTQY

j_call: TRBJ2-5
v_call: TRBV5-1
cdr3_aa: ASSPRQGALETQY

j_call: TRBJ1-1
v_call: TRBV29-1
cdr3_aa: SVGGRNTEAF

j_call: TRBJ1-2
v_call: TRBV4-2
cdr3_aa: ASSQGGEDGYT

j_call: -
v_call: TRBV4-3
cdr3_aa: ASSQEAGKAYEQY

j_call: TRBJ1-1
v_call: TRBV5-1
cdr3_aa: ASSLAFRNTEAF

j_call: TRBJ2-5
v_call: TRBV5-1
cdr3_aa: ASSLGRKQETQY

j_call: TRBJ2-7
v_call: TRBV11-2
cdr3_aa: ASSLALLLAGAGEQY

j_call: TRBJ1-2
v_call: TRBV7-9
cdr3_aa: ASSLDRGYGYT

j_call: TRBJ2-4
v_call: TRBV11-2
cdr3_aa: ASSPGGLAENIQY

j_call: TRBJ1-3
v_call: TRBV5-1
cdr3_aa: ASRPYPGNTIY

j_call: TRBJ2-2
v_call: TRBV29-1
cdr3_aa: SVGRNTGELF

j_call: TRBJ1-2
v_call: TRBV20-1
cdr3_aa: SARDPNNYGYT

j_call: TRBJ1-6
v_call: TRBV27
cdr3_aa: ASSRGFSSYNSPLH

j_call: TRBJ2-1
v_call: TRBV14
cdr3_aa: ASSQDGDPLNEQF

j_call: TRBJ2-5
v_call: TRBV6-5
cdr3_aa: ASSYSSGGQRTQY

j_call: TRBJ2-5
v_call: TRBV4-1
cdr3_aa: ASSNGRASGSVTQY

j_call: TRBJ2-3
v_call: TRBV6-5
cdr3_aa: ASMRGRTDTQY

j_call: TRBJ2-3
v_call: TRBV18
cdr3_aa: ASSPPWAVSTDTQY

j_call: TRBJ1-2
v_call: TRBV20-1
cdr3_aa: SAKPGALGGYT

j_call: TRBJ2-4
v_call: TRBV7-2
cdr3_aa: ASSLNIAETLFGIQY

j_call: TRBJ2-3
v_call: TRBV20-1
cdr3_aa: SASPPNPTDTQY

j_call: TRBJ2-2
v_call: TRBV20-1
cdr3_aa: SASLAASNTGELF

j_call: TRBJ1-1
v_call: TRBV10-3
cdr3_aa: AISEMGNTEAF

j_call: TRBJ2-7
v_call: TRBV7-2
cdr3_aa: ASSLEANRRAYEQY

j_call: TRBJ2-5
v_call: TRBV15
cdr3_aa: ATSTSEPETQY

j_call: TRBJ2-2
v_call: TRBV27
cdr3_aa: ASSFGRNTGELF

j_call: TRBJ1-4
v_call: TRBV6-1
cdr3_aa: TSSEAGRGTEKLF

j_call: TRBJ1-4
v_call: TRBV20-1
cdr3_aa: SARRDRDEKLF

j_call: TRBJ1-2
v_call: TRBV4-1
cdr3_aa: ASSQQQGGYT

j_call: TRBJ1-2
v_call: TRBV28
cdr3_aa: ASSSSDRYGYT

j_call: TRBJ2-1
v_call: TRBV7-6
cdr3_aa: ASSLGTGDEQF

j_call: TRBJ1-4
v_call: TRBV15
cdr3_aa: ATSRATGVNEKLF

j_call: TRBJ1-2
v_call: TRBV4-2
cdr3_aa: ASSQVGGGKDYGYT

j_call: TRBJ1-1
v_call: TRBV4-1
cdr3_aa: ASSQPRQVNTEAF

j_call: TRBJ2-5
v_call: TRBV29-1
cdr3_aa: SVRGTDQETQY

j_call: TRBJ2-1
v_call: TRBV7-2
cdr3_aa: ASSLVTLNNEQF